The 11 T cell receptor beta chains reported below all come from one sample, sequenced in a study of T cells in Graves' hyperthyroidism and ophthalmopathy. RNA transcripts were the template for amplifying TCR beta CDR3 regions. When the TCR CDR3 underwent first-round RT-PCR, the HTBI primer set was used. MiXCR was run by TCRdb on the multiplex PCR reads, yielding one entry per CDR3 protein. The repertoire includes fewer than 550,000 distinct CDR3 sequences, 15% to 18% of them detected once, and around 14% sits in the top ten. The specimen sequenced was blood. The receptors shown here come from a woman between 18 and 29 years old with Graves' hyperthyroidism.

The table lists this clonotype with many counts. The chain joins TRBV29-1 to TRBJ1-1, with 8 bases identical to TRBD1. Germline V CDR1 and CDR2: SQVTM, ANQGSEA. J gave up 1 base and V 3 bases, and 7 bases lay outside the gene matches. This CDR3 has 15 amino acids. The CDR3 protein is CSVDLTGVGNTEAFF. Written as DNA, the CDR3 is TGCAGCGTTGACCTGACAGGGGTCGGGAACACTGAAGCTTTCTTT.

The chain couples TRBV19 to TRBJ2-2, with 7 nucleotides matching TRBD1. CDR3 length equals 15 residues. Germline assignment: CDR1 LNHDA and CDR2 SQIVND (reference sequence). The V gene end was trimmed by 4 bases and the J gene end by 0 bases; junction bases not matched to a gene: 2. The CDR3 nucleotides are TGTGCCAGTAGTACCGACAGGGCGAACACCGGGGAGCTGTTTTTT. It yields the protein CASSTDRANTGELFF.

This clonotype was counted at least ten times. J is TRBJ2-3 and V is TRBV20-1; 14 positions match TRBD2. CDR1 is DFQATT, CDR2 SNEGSKA, per germline (reference sequence). The CDR3 sequence is 15 residues long. V lost 4 bases to trimming and J lost 4 bases; unmatched junction nucleotides: 4. CDR3: CSANGLAGGADTQYF. The CDR3 bases are TGCAGTGCTAACGGACTAGCGGGGGGCGCAGATACGCAGTATTTT.

Turning to this clonotype: The junction does not match germline at one end; this may be a read error. The chain links TRBV7-2 to TRBJ1-1; 9 bases are shared with TRBD1. There are 15 residues in the CDR3. The germline CDR1 and CDR2 sequences are SGHTA and FQGNSA. CDR3 nucleotide sequence: TGTGTCAGCAGCTACTCGGACAGGGGACGCACTGAAGCTTTCTTT. Translating it yields CVSSYSDRGRTEAFF.

The gene calls are TRBV6-2 or TRBV6-3 and TRBJ2-4; D is unclear. V was clipped by 0 bases and J by 3 bases, with 3 bases between them. CDR1 MNHEY and CDR2 SVGEGT come from the germline V gene. The CDR3 totals 13 residues. The chain's CDR3 is CASSYSGKNIQYF. Written as DNA, the CDR3 is TGTGCCAGCAGTTACTCCGGCAAAAACATTCAGTACTTC.

This clonotype was counted at least ten times. The chain has TRBV20-1 and TRBJ2-7; tentative D call: TRBD2 (6 bases). This CDR3 has 12 amino acids. V lost 3 bases and J lost 3, with 9 bases in between. Looked up from germline, CDR1 is DFQATT and CDR2 is SNEGSKA (reference sequence). The CDR3 nucleotides read TGCAGTGCTAGTGCGGGGTTCTACGAGCAGTACTTC. Its protein product is CSASAGFYEQYF.

This clonotype was counted many times. The chain carries TRBV2 and TRBJ2-2, with 7 bases identical to TRBD2. The CDR3 loop spans 15 amino acids. The V and J ends lost 7 bases and 0 bases, in that order; junction bases with no gene match: 5. Germline CDR1 is SNHLY and CDR2 is FYNNEI. The CDR3 DNA reads as TGTGCCAGCACGGCTAGCGGAACGAACACCGGGGAGCTGTTTTTT. The encoded protein is CASTASGTNTGELFF.

This clonotype was counted at least ten times. The chain employs TRBV2 and TRBJ2-7; no clear D gene. The V and J ends lost 7 bases and 4 bases respectively, with 14 bases between them. There are 13 residues in the CDR3. The germline CDR1 and CDR2 sequences are SNHLY and FYNNEI. The CDR3 sequence: CASNQVSDYEQYF. CDR3 DNA: TGTGCCAGCAACCAGGTTTCAGATTACGAGCAGTACTTC.

This sequence joins TRBV18 and TRBJ1-3, with unresolved D. Trimming stripped 3 bases from V and 0 bases from J, with 12 bases between. CDR3 length: 16 residues. CDR1 is KGHSH and CDR2 is LQKENI in the germline V gene. The CDR3 nucleotides read TGTGCCAGCTCACCTAGTGTTTCTCCCTCTGGAAACACCATATATTTT. It yields the protein CASSPSVSPSGNTIYF.

The V and J genes are TRBV19 and TRBJ1-4; the D gene is possibly TRBD1 (5 bases). This CDR3 region has 23 residues. Per the germline V gene, CDR1 is LNHDA and CDR2 is SQIVND (reference sequence). V gave up 3 bases and J gave up 0 bases, with 32 bases separating them. CDR3: CASSISAWIWQGYHVATNEKLFF. The DNA for the CDR3 is TGTGCCAGTAGTATCTCGGCTTGGATATGGCAGGGTTACCACGTTGCAACTAATGAAAAACTGTTTTTT.

A word on this clonotype: A much larger clone differs by one base, so this may be a read error. The conserved phenylalanine or tryptophan normally closing the CDR3 is absent here, so this likely arose from a read error. V is TRBV12-3 or TRBV12-4 and J is TRBJ2-1; no clear D gene. The CDR3 runs to 13 residues. V lost 5 bases to trimming and J lost 8 bases, with 13 bases between them. The chain's CDR3 is CASSLGFLDEQFL. CDR3 coding DNA: TGTGCCAGCAGTCTGGGGTTTTTGGATGAGCAGTTCCTC.